The 27 T cell receptor beta chains in this list originate from one sample, sequenced in a study of blood T cell repertoires in COVID-19. The data were produced by immunoSEQ multiplex PCR, yet TCRdb's version contains in-frame clones alone and is incomplete. In the table there are about 150,000 clones, just under 80% of which are singletons. Material: peripheral blood. These TCRs come from a woman older than 75 with acute or convalescent COVID-19.

The V and J genes are TRBV5-1 and TRBJ2-3, with D possibly TRBD2 on 6 matching bases. Trimming pared 5 bases from V and 3 bases from J, leaving 19 bases between. CDR1 and CDR2 (germline): SGHRS, YFSETQ. The CDR3 consists of 16 residues. CDR3 nucleotide sequence: TGCGCCAGCAGTCCTCGGGAGATGGGTGGTACAGATACGCAGTATTTT. Protein sequence: CASSPREMGGTDTQYF. Full variable domain (missing parts from reference TRBV5-1 and TRBJ2-3): KAGVTQTPRYLIKTRGQQVTLSCSPISGHRSVSWYQQTPGQGLQFLFEYFSETQRNKGNFPGRFSGRQFSNSRSEMNVSTLELGDSALYLCASSPREMGGTDTQYFGPGTRLTVL.

The chain couples TRBV7-3 to TRBJ2-2, with 8 bases identical to TRBD1. From germline, CDR1 is SGHTA and CDR2 FQGTGA. This CDR3 is built from 17 residues. Germline trimming cut 5 bases from V and 0 bases from J; bases unmatched to any gene: 8. This CDR3 reads CASSTRTGRANTGELFF. Written as DNA, the CDR3 is TGTGCCAGCAGCACAAGGACAGGGCGGGCGAACACCGGGGAGCTGTTTTTT.

V gene TRBV19 combines with J gene TRBJ1-1; possible D gene TRBD1, 6 bases. Germline CDR1 LNHDA, CDR2 SQIVND (reference sequence). V gave up 5 bases and J gave up 1 base, with 14 bases separating them. The CDR3 runs 15 residues. This CDR3 reads CASSETGTTNTEAFF. The CDR3 DNA reads TGTGCCAGTAGTGAAACCGGGACAACGAACACTGAAGCTTTCTTT.

DNA of the CDR3: TGCGCCAGCAGCCCAGTACCCAGAAACACCATATATTTT. Its translation is CASSPVPRNTIYF. The chain uses TRBV5-1 and TRBJ1-3; D is unresolved. V was cut by 4 bases and J by 5 bases, with 10 bases left in between. Germline V gene lookup returns CDR1 SGHRS and CDR2 YFSETQ. The CDR3 covers 13 residues.

The chain combines TRBV11-2 with TRBJ2-7, with D possibly matching TRBD2 (6 bases). From germline, CDR1 is SGHAT and CDR2 FQNNGV. This CDR3 is built from 17 residues. The V gene lost 0 bases and the J gene lost 7 bases, with 22 bases spanning the gap. CDR3 coding DNA: TGTGCCAGCAGCTTAGAGGCGCTTAGTGGGGGGTCCCGGGAGCAGTACTTC. It yields the protein CASSLEALSGGSREQYF.

The chain couples TRBV7-9 to TRBJ2-7; 8 bases align to TRBD1. This CDR3 is built from 14 residues. Germline-derived CDR1 and CDR2 are SEHNR and FQNEAQ (reference sequence). Trimming took 2 bases from V and 5 from J; bases not matched to a gene: 5. DNA of the CDR3: TGTGCCAGCAGCTTACAGGGGGCTAGCCACGAGCAGTACTTC. This gives the protein CASSLQGASHEQYF.

This rearrangement joins TRBV6-5 to TRBJ1-1; D unclear. This CDR3 is built from 15 residues. Trimming removed 0 bases from V and 2 bases from J, with 10 bases in between. In germline, CDR1 is MNHEY, CDR2 SVGAGI. CDR3 protein: CASSYSGGRNTEAFF. The CDR3 DNA follows: TGTGCCAGCAGTTACTCGGGAGGGAGAAACACTGAAGCTTTCTTT.

The chain carries TRBV30 and TRBJ1-4; D is unclear. The V end was cut by 1 base, the J end by 2 bases, with 14 bases between. Germline CDR1 GTSNPN, CDR2 SVGIG (reference sequence). The CDR3 has 16 residues. The CDR3: CAWSGGRVGTNEKLFF. CDR3 in DNA: TGTGCCTGGAGTGGTGGGAGGGTTGGTACTAATGAAAAACTGTTTTTT. Full variable domain (missing parts from reference TRBV30 and TRBJ1-4): SQTIHQWPATLVQPVGSPLSLECTVEGTSNPNLYWYRQAAGRGLQLLFYSVGIGQISSEVPQNLSASRPQDRQFILSSKKLLLSDSGFYLCAWSGGRVGTNEKLFFGSGTQLSVL.

The chain links TRBV28 to TRBJ2-7; maybe TRBD1 (6 bases). V lost 2 bases to trimming and J lost 6 bases, with 14 bases between them. CDR1 and CDR2 (germline): MDHEN, SYDVKM. CDR3 size: 14 residues. The CDR3 loop reads CASSLAVLRGEQYF. CDR3 nucleotides: TGTGCCAGCAGTTTAGCGGTCCTCAGGGGCGAGCAGTACTTC.

This clone has just a few counts. The V and J genes are TRBV7-9 and TRBJ1-3, with D possibly TRBD1 on 6 matching bases. Germline V gives CDR1 SEHNR, CDR2 FQNEAQ (reference sequence). Trimming pared 2 bases from V and 0 bases from J, leaving 14 bases between. The CDR3 sequence is 17 residues long. The CDR3 coding sequence is TGTGCCAGCAGCTTATATGGGGGCCGTACCTCTGGAAACACCATATATTTT. It codes for CASSLYGGRTSGNTIYF.

The rearrangement uses TRBV5-1 and TRBJ2-3; TRBD2 matches 9 bases. V trimming: 3 bases; J trimming: 5 bases; junction bases outside the gene matches: 7. Per the germline V gene, CDR1 is SGHRS and CDR2 is YFSETQ. CDR3 size: 15 residues. The CDR3 sequence is CASSSTLAGEDTQYF. CDR3 in DNA: TGCGCCAGCAGCTCCACCTTAGCGGGGGAAGATACGCAGTATTTT.

The gene calls are TRBV6-1 and TRBJ1-5; D uncertain. Deletions cut 6 bases from V and 5 bases from J, with 17 bases between. Germline CDR1 is MNHNS and CDR2 is SASEGT. The CDR3 covers 15 residues. CDR3 loop: CASSLPRSQDQPQHF. CDR3 in DNA: TGTGCCAGCAGCCTACCCCGGTCCCAGGATCAGCCCCAGCATTTT.

The chain joins TRBV5-1 to TRBJ1-2, with a possible D match to TRBD1 (6 bases). V was pared by 5 bases and J by 5 bases, with 13 bases between. The CDR3 is 13 amino acids. Germline CDR1 reads SGHRS; CDR2 reads YFSETQ. The CDR3 nucleotides are TGCGCCAGCAGGAATCCAGGGGTTTATGGCTACACCTTC. This translates into CASRNPGVYGYTF.

Note on this clone: Other nucleotide sequences in the sample specify the same CDR3. CDR3 in amino acids: CASSERGETQYF. The DNA of the CDR3 is TGTGCCAGCAGTGAAAGAGGGGAGACCCAGTACTTC. The rearrangement joins TRBV6-1 to TRBJ2-5, with a weak D call TRBD2 (5 bases). CDR1 is MNHNS, CDR2 SASEGT, per germline. The CDR3 extends over 12 amino acids. With 2 bases removed from V and 5 bases from J, the gap between germline ends came to 6 bases.

This rearrangement joins TRBV7-9 to TRBJ2-3, with TRBD2 matching over 10 bases. After removal of 1 base from V and 5 bases from J, the junction contained 6 bases not matched to a gene. Germline assignment: CDR1 SEHNR and CDR2 FQNEAQ (reference sequence). The CDR3 is 16 residues long. In DNA, the CDR3 is TGTGCCAGCAGCTTAGGGCTAGCGGGAGCCGAAGATACGCAGTATTTT. Translated, it gives CASSLGLAGAEDTQYF.

The chain links TRBV7-2 to TRBJ1-6; maybe TRBD1 (6 bases). Trimming pared 7 bases from V and 6 bases from J, leaving 16 bases between. The CDR3 is 15 amino acids. The germline V gene encodes CDR1 SGHTA and CDR2 FQGNSA. The CDR3 protein is CASMAHTGLNSPLHF. DNA for the CDR3: TGTGCCAGCATGGCCCATACAGGGCTTAATTCACCCCTCCACTTT.

The chain carries TRBV7-2 and TRBJ2-3, with 7 bases identical to TRBD2. The CDR3 has 15 residues. Germline V gene lookup returns CDR1 SGHTA and CDR2 FQGNSA. The V gene end was trimmed by 1 base and the J gene end by 3 bases; junction bases not matched to a gene: 4. The CDR3 sequence: CASSLEGGRTDTQYF. CDR3 nucleotides: TGTGCCAGCAGCTTAGAGGGCGGGAGAACAGATACGCAGTATTTT.

In DNA, the CDR3 is TGTGCCAGCAGTCCCACGGGACAGCTCACCGGGGAGCTGTTTTTT. Protein: CASSPTGQLTGELFF. V usage is TRBV27 and J usage is TRBJ2-2; TRBD1 aligns across 7 bases. The CDR3 runs 15 residues. The V and J ends lost 5 bases and 4 bases, in that order; junction bases with no gene match: 7. Germline CDR1 is MNHEY and CDR2 is SMNVEV (reference sequence).

The V gene is TRBV7-2, the J gene TRBJ1-2, with TRBD1 matching over 10 bases. This CDR3 is built from 15 residues. Germline assignment: CDR1 SGHTA and CDR2 FQGNSA. The V segment lost 0 bases and the J segment 6 bases; nucleotides outside the gene matches: 4. The CDR3 DNA follows: TGTGCCAGCAGCTTAGCCGGGACAGGGGTTGATGGCTACACCTTC. Protein product: CASSLAGTGVDGYTF.

There are a few counts of this clone. The chain is built from TRBV5-1 and TRBJ1-2; D unresolved. V dropped 4 bases and J dropped 3 bases, with 13 bases sitting between them. Germline CDR1 SGHRS, CDR2 YFSETQ. The CDR3 has 14 residues. The CDR3 DNA reads as TGCGCCAGCAGCACCGAGCGTCCCGACTATGGCTACACCTTC. It codes for CASSTERPDYGYTF.

This sequence joins TRBV27 and TRBJ1-2; TRBD1 matches 7 bases. V lost 9 bases, J lost 3 bases, and 10 bases stayed unmatched. The germline V gene has CDR1 MNHEY and CDR2 SMNVEV (reference sequence). The CDR3 totals 14 residues. CDR3 bases: TGTGCCAGTAAAACGCGGCAGGGGGACTATGGCTACACCTTC. Translated: CASKTRQGDYGYTF.

The chain couples TRBV7-2 to TRBJ2-3; no clear D gene. V was cut by 1 base and J by 4 bases, with 9 bases left in between. Germline V gene lookup returns CDR1 SGHTA and CDR2 FQGNSA. The CDR3 length is 14 residues. CDR3 protein: CASSLGQNSDTQYF. In DNA, the CDR3 is TGTGCCAGCAGCTTAGGACAAAATTCAGATACGCAGTATTTT.

This rearrangement joins TRBV6-5 to TRBJ1-1, with D perhaps TRBD1 (6 bases). In germline, CDR1 is MNHEY, CDR2 SVGAGI. Trimming left V 11 bases short and J 6 bases short, with 22 bases between. The CDR3 loop spans 14 amino acids. The CDR3 loop reads CAARGISGGPEAFF. In DNA form, the CDR3 reads TGTGCCGCCCGGGGGATTTCGGGGGGCCCTGAAGCTTTCTTT.

The CDR3 sequence is CASSSTRVPYGYTF. CDR3 sequence (DNA): TGTGCCAGCAGCTCAACCAGGGTACCCTATGGCTACACCTTC. The chain combines TRBV11-2 with TRBJ1-2, with D tentatively TRBD1 (5 bases). Germline CDR1 and CDR2: SGHAT and FQNNGV. The V and J ends lost 4 bases and 4 bases respectively, with 13 bases between them. CDR3 length: 14 amino acids.

V and J are TRBV27 and TRBJ2-5; no clear D. V was clipped by 2 bases and J by 5 bases, with 3 bases between them. Germline V CDR1 and CDR2: MNHEY, SMNVEV (reference sequence). This CDR3 is 11 amino acids long. The CDR3 loop reads CASSLSETQYF. CDR3 nucleotides: TGTGCCAGCAGTTTAAGCGAGACCCAGTACTTC.

The rearrangement links TRBV7-3 to TRBJ2-2; 7 bases fit TRBD1. The CDR3 contains 14 residues. Looked up from germline, CDR1 is SGHTA and CDR2 is FQGTGA. Losses at the gene ends were 4 bases for V and 3 bases for J; bases not matched to a gene: 2. The CDR3 is CASSSDRDTGELFF. In nucleotides, the CDR3 is TGTGCCAGCAGCTCCGACAGGGACACCGGGGAGCTGTTTTTT.

The chain combines TRBV7-9 with TRBJ2-2, with D possibly being TRBD2 (6 bases). The CDR3 is made up of 17 amino acids. Germline CDR1 and CDR2: SEHNR and FQNEAQ (reference sequence). V lost 5 bases to trimming and J lost 4 bases, with 20 bases between them. CDR3 sequence: CASSRSGLGLRTGELFF. The CDR3 DNA is TGTGCCAGCAGCCGAAGCGGTTTGGGACTTCGCACCGGGGAGCTGTTTTTT.